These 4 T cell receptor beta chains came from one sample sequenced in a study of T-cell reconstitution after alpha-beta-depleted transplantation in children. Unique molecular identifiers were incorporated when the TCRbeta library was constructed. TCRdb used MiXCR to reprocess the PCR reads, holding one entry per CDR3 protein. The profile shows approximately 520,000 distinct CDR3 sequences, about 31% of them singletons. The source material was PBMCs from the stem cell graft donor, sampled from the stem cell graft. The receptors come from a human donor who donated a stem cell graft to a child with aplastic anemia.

CDR3 in amino acids: CAWSGQRGVSHHEQFF. CDR3 in DNA: TGTGCCTGGAGTGGGCAGCGTGGAGTGTCCCATCATGAGCAGTTCTTC. The chain has TRBV30 and TRBJ2-1, with no clear D. V lost 1 base and J lost 8, with 21 bases in between. Germline V gene lookup returns CDR1 GTSNPN and CDR2 SVGIG (reference sequence). The CDR3 length is 16 residues.

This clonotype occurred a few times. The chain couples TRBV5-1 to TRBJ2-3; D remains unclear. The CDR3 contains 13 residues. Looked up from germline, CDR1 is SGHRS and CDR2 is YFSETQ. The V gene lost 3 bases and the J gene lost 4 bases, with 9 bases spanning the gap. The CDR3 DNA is TGCGCCAGCAGCTCATTAAACTCAGATACGCAGTATTTT. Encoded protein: CASSSLNSDTQYF. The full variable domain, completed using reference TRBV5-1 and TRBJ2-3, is KAGVTQTPRYLIKTRGQQVTLSCSPISGHRSVSWYQQTPGQGLQFLFEYFSETQRNKGNFPGRFSGRQFSNSRSEMNVSTLELGDSALYLCASSSLNSDTQYFGPGTRLTVL.

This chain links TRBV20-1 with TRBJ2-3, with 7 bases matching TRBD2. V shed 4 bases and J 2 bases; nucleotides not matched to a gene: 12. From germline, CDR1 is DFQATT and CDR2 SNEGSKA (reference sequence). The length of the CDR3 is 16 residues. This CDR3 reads CSATEGSSGYTDTQYF. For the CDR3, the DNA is TGCAGTGCTACCGAGGGGTCTAGCGGCTACACAGATACGCAGTATTTT.

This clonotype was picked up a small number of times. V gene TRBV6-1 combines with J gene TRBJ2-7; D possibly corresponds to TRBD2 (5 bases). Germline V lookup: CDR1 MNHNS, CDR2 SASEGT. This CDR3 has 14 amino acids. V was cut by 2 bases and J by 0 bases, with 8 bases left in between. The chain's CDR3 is CASSEMGSSYEQYV. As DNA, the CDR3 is TGTGCCAGCAGTGAAATGGGGAGCTCCTACGAGCAGTACGTC.